This TCR beta chain is drawn from a study of OX40 agonist ivuxolimab in advanced cancers. The overall study: One patient with hepatocellular carcinoma and two with cutaneous melanoma, three in all, had partial responses.

The repertoire was sequenced with immunoSEQ multiplex PCR; TCRdb's copy has only in-frame clones and lacks some. Among about 70,000 clones listed, roughly 87% were seen once. Blood draws occurred at baseline, cycle 4 day 1, and cycle 7 day 1. The table lists this clone with a few counts. Germline values: CDR1 SGHTA, CDR2 FQGNSA. V gave up 1 base and J gave up 6 bases, with 12 bases separating them. CDR3 length: 14 residues. This chain uses TRBV7-2 with TRBJ1-1, with a tentative D call TRBD1 (5 bases). The receptor's source is an adult with an advanced solid tumor such as melanoma, head and neck, liver or kidney cancer. The starting material was CD4+ or CD8+ T cells sorted from blood, obtained in a trial of the OX40 agonist ivuxolimab. In nucleotides, the CDR3 is TGTGCCAGCAGCTTAGTCCGGGGGGGATCTGAAGCTTTCTTT. Encoded protein: CASSLVRGGSEAFF.